A single sample gave rise to the 29 T cell receptor beta chains below, sequenced in a study of cytomegalovirus exposure and HLA in healthy donors. The assay was immunoSEQ multiplex PCR, and TCRdb's table has in-frame clones only and misses some. The sample holds 100,000 to 150,000 clones; 88% are singletons and the top ten take approximately 1.5%. Sequenced: PBMCs. Receptor source: a man younger than 45 in good health and CMV-seronegative.

The chain recombines TRBV5-6 with TRBJ2-7, with a possible D match to TRBD2 (6 bases). V lost 4 bases to trimming and J lost 0 bases, with 14 bases between them. Germline V gene data show CDR1 as SGHDT and CDR2 as YYEEEE. This CDR3 has 15 amino acids. CDR3 region: CASSPGLLNSYEQYF. CDR3 in DNA: TGTGCCAGCAGCCCCGGACTACTTAACTCCTACGAGCAGTACTTC. Full variable domain (remainder filled in from reference TRBV5-6 and TRBJ2-7): DAGVTQSPTHLIKTRGQQVTLRCSPKSGHDTVSWYQQALGQGPQFIFQYYEEEERQRGNFPDRFSGHQFPNYSSELNVNALLLGDSALYLCASSPGLLNSYEQYFGPGTRLTVT.

The chain is built from TRBV6-5 and TRBJ2-3; the match to TRBD2 covers 12 bases. The CDR3 is 13 amino acids. From germline, CDR1 is MNHEY and CDR2 SVGAGI. Trimming at V came to 0 bases and at J to 11 bases, leaving 0 bases not matched to a gene. DNA for the CDR3: TGTGCCAGCAGTTACTCGACTAGCGGGGGGCAGTATTTT. This encodes CASSYSTSGGQYF.

As to this clone: The same CDR3 also results from other DNA sequences found in this sample. The rearrangement links TRBV2 to TRBJ2-5; the D is unclear. Germline values: CDR1 SNHLY, CDR2 FYNNEI. V shed 4 bases and J shed 4 bases, with 4 bases lying between them. The CDR3 is 11 residues long. CDR3 nucleotides: TGTGCCAGCAGTGTCGGAGAGACCCAGTACTTC. It is translated as CASSVGETQYF.

The chain is built from TRBV6-1 and TRBJ1-5; unclear D gene. V lost 3 bases and J lost 6, with 12 bases in between. This CDR3 has 14 amino acids. CDR1 MNHNS and CDR2 SASEGT come from the germline V gene. The CDR3 DNA sequence: TGTGCCAGCAGTGAGCGGGGAGGGCGTCAGCCCCAGCATTTT. Its protein is CASSERGGRQPQHF.

This chain uses TRBV4-1 with TRBJ1-2; the D is unclear. The germline V and J ends were trimmed by 2 bases and 7 bases, with 14 bases remaining between them. The germline V gene has CDR1 MGHRA and CDR2 YSYEKL. CDR3 length: 14 amino acids. CDR3 bases: TGCGCCAGCAGCCAAAGTAAGCTGGTTGGTGGCTACACCTTC. Translating it yields CASSQSKLVGGYTF.

The chain recombines TRBV7-2 with TRBJ2-7; 11 bases are shared with TRBD2. Germline CDR1 SGHTA, CDR2 FQGNSA. The trim removed 0 bases at V and 7 bases at J, leaving 5 bases unmatched. There are 15 residues in the CDR3. The CDR3 DNA reads TGTGCCAGCAGCTTAGCGGGGACTAGCGGTTTAGAGCAGTACTTC. Translating gives CASSLAGTSGLEQYF.

The chain is built from TRBV5-1 and TRBJ1-6; D gene unclear. Germline CDR1 SGHRS, CDR2 YFSETQ. This CDR3 is 13 amino acids long. V lost 4 bases and J lost 8, with 10 bases in between. The CDR3 spells CASSRVEDSPLHF. The CDR3 coding sequence is TGCGCCAGCAGCAGGGTGGAGGATTCACCCCTCCACTTT. Supplemented by reference TRBV5-1 and TRBJ1-6, the full variable domain reads KAGVTQTPRYLIKTRGQQVTLSCSPISGHRSVSWYQQTPGQGLQFLFEYFSETQRNKGNFPGRFSGRQFSNSRSEMNVSTLELGDSALYLCASSRVEDSPLHFGNGTRLTVT.

The rearrangement joins TRBV30 to TRBJ1-6; tentatively, D is TRBD1 (5 bases). The germline V gene encodes CDR1 GTSNPN and CDR2 SVGIG (reference sequence). V lost 3 bases and J 9 bases, leaving 12 bases between the germline ends. The CDR3 is 13 amino acids. CDR3 coding DNA: TGTGCCTGGAGGACCCAGGGAGGTTCACCCCTCCACTTT. This sequence encodes CAWRTQGGSPLHF.

The rearrangement joins TRBV7-9 to TRBJ1-2; D is perhaps TRBD1 (6 bases). This CDR3 comprises 14 residues. Germline CDR1 reads SEHNR; CDR2 reads FQNEAQ (reference sequence). Deletions cut 2 bases from V and 6 bases from J, with 13 bases between. CDR3 DNA: TGTGCCAGCAGCTTAACAGGGTCGGAGAATGGCTACACCTTC. Residues: CASSLTGSENGYTF.

The chain's CDR3 is CASSLTDSGNTIYF. CDR3 nucleotide sequence: TGTGCCAGCAGTCTGACAGACTCTGGAAACACCATATATTTT. The chain recombines TRBV25-1 with TRBJ1-3; D might be TRBD1 (5 bases). The CDR3 runs 14 residues. Germline CDR1 and CDR2: MGHDK and SYGVNS. Trimming took off 5 bases at V and 0 bases at J, with 8 bases between the two ends. The full variable domain, with the rest looked up from reference TRBV25-1 and TRBJ1-3, is EADIYQTPRYLVIGTGKKITLECSQTMGHDKMYWYQQDPGMELHLIHYSYGVNSTEKGDLSSESTVSRIRTEHFPLTLESARPSHTSQYLCASSLTDSGNTIYFGEGSWLTVV.

This clone appeared a single time. This chain joins TRBV25-1 and TRBJ2-1; TRBD1 aligns across 8 bases. The CDR3 length is 17 residues. The germline V gene encodes CDR1 MGHDK and CDR2 SYGVNS. The V segment lost 0 bases and the J segment 4 bases; nucleotides outside the gene matches: 8. For the CDR3, the DNA is TGTGCCAGCAGTGAATATCTAAGGACAGGGCCTTACAATGAGCAGTTCTTC. Its translation is CASSEYLRTGPYNEQFF. The variable domain in full, completed from reference TRBV25-1 and TRBJ2-1, reads EADIYQTPRYLVIGTGKKITLECSQTMGHDKMYWYQQDPGMELHLIHYSYGVNSTEKGDLSSESTVSRIRTEHFPLTLESARPSHTSQYLCASSEYLRTGPYNEQFFGPGTRLTVL.

The chain links TRBV7-2 to TRBJ2-6; no reliable D call. The CDR3 has 16 residues. The germline V gene encodes CDR1 SGHTA and CDR2 FQGNSA. Trimming removed 4 bases at V and 0 bases at J, with 10 bases between. CDR3 sequence reads: CASSSSGGSGANVLTF. As DNA, the CDR3 is TGTGCCAGCAGCTCGTCTGGCGGCTCTGGGGCCAACGTCCTGACTTTC.

The chain recombines TRBV7-2 with TRBJ2-7, with a weak D call TRBD1 (6 bases). The CDR3 is made up of 14 amino acids. From germline, CDR1 is SGHTA and CDR2 FQGNSA. V was shortened by 6 bases and J by 3 bases, with 15 bases between the two germline ends. DNA for the CDR3: TGTGCCAGCAGAGCTGTTAGGACAGACTACGAGCAGTACTTC. It yields the protein CASRAVRTDYEQYF.

The rearrangement links TRBV5-1 to TRBJ2-1, with a weak D call TRBD2 (6 bases). Deletions cut 6 bases from V and 7 bases from J, with 20 bases between. The V gene's germline CDR1 is SGHRS and CDR2 YFSETQ. CDR3 length: 15 residues. The CDR3 coding sequence is TGCGCCAGCACCCCCGGCGGGAACTACGGGAATGAGCAGTTCTTC. Translating gives CASTPGGNYGNEQFF.

This chain links TRBV7-9 with TRBJ2-7; D is perhaps TRBD1 (5 bases). Trimming stripped 1 base from V and 3 bases from J, with 10 bases between. There are 14 residues in the CDR3. Per the germline V gene, CDR1 is SEHNR and CDR2 is FQNEAQ (reference sequence). CDR3 coding DNA: TGTGCCAGCAGCTTAGAGGGGATACTCTACGAGCAGTACTTC. This encodes CASSLEGILYEQYF.

V is TRBV11-3 and J is TRBJ2-2; 16 nucleotides line up with TRBD2. The CDR3 sequence is 15 residues long. CDR1 and CDR2 from the germline V gene are SGHNT and YENEEA. The ends lost 5 bases at V and 9 bases at J; junction bases unmatched: 3. CDR3 region: CASSPGLAGGRELFF. CDR3 bases: TGTGCCAGCAGCCCGGGACTAGCGGGAGGGAGGGAGCTGTTTTTT.

This rearrangement joins TRBV25-1 to TRBJ1-1, with no clear D. V was trimmed by 4 bases and J by 8 bases, leaving 17 bases between them. This CDR3 is 14 amino acids long. Germline-derived CDR1 and CDR2 are MGHDK and SYGVNS. CDR3 sequence (DNA): TGTGCCAGCAGTGCCCAGATATGGGCTGCCGAAGCTTTCTTT. Residues: CASSAQIWAAEAFF.

The chain uses TRBV5-4 and TRBJ2-1, with unresolved D. V lost 4 bases, J lost 8 bases, and 10 bases lay in between. From germline, CDR1 is SGHNT and CDR2 YYREEE (reference sequence). The CDR3 spans 12 residues. The CDR3 reads CASSPLTDEQFF. Here the CDR3 DNA reads TGTGCCAGCAGCCCACTCACCGATGAGCAGTTCTTC.

V and J are TRBV5-1 and TRBJ2-7; D not resolved. The CDR3 is 12 residues long. Germline V gives CDR1 SGHRS, CDR2 YFSETQ. The ends were cut back, 0 bases at V and 3 bases at J, with 4 bases in the middle. The CDR3 spells CASSLDNYEQYF. DNA for the CDR3: TGCGCCAGCAGCTTGGACAACTACGAGCAGTACTTC.

The chain is built from TRBV5-1 and TRBJ2-7, with a possible D match to TRBD2 (5 bases). Germline CDR1 reads SGHRS; CDR2 reads YFSETQ. The CDR3 spans 15 residues. Trimming removed 4 bases from V and 0 bases from J, with 14 bases in between. This CDR3 reads CASSPPRAASYEQYF. The CDR3 bases are TGCGCCAGCAGCCCCCCCAGAGCGGCCTCCTACGAGCAGTACTTC.

This clone was counted between two and nine times. This chain joins TRBV9 and TRBJ1-1, with D possibly matching TRBD1 (6 bases). This CDR3 contains 14 residues. Germline lookup yields CDR1 SGDLS and CDR2 YYNGEE. Trimming removed 2 bases at V and 1 base at J, with 9 bases between. CDR3 in amino acids: CASSVDSKNTEAFF. The DNA of the CDR3 is TGTGCCAGCAGCGTGGACAGCAAGAACACTGAAGCTTTCTTT.

In its sample, this clone was seen a few times. The genes are TRBV18 and TRBJ2-7; D is perhaps TRBD2 (5 bases). With 3 bases removed from V and 2 bases from J, the gap between germline ends came to 14 bases. Germline assignment: CDR1 KGHSH and CDR2 LQKENI. This CDR3 region has 15 residues. The DNA of the CDR3 is TGTGCCAGCTCACCGACCGACGGGGAGCCCTACGAGCAGTACTTC. It specifies CASSPTDGEPYEQYF.

The chain links TRBV6-4 to TRBJ2-1; 9 bases are a match to TRBD2. Unmatched junction bases numbered 8, after V lost 8 bases and J lost 0 bases. Germline loops: CDR1 MRHNA, CDR2 SNTAGT. The CDR3 consists of 16 residues. CDR3 nucleotides: TGTGCCAGCTGTCCTAGCGGGGAGGGCTCCTACAATGAGCAGTTCTTC. This encodes CASCPSGEGSYNEQFF.

The V gene is TRBV12-5, the J gene TRBJ2-7; no firm D call. This CDR3 spans 11 amino acids. Between the trimmed V and J ends, which lost 7 bases and 2 bases, there was a span of 6 bases. The germline CDR1 and CDR2 sequences are LGHNT and FRNRAP. The CDR3 DNA is TGTGCTAGTGCCTTAACCTACGAGCAGTACTTC. It is translated as CASALTYEQYF.

The chain combines TRBV27 with TRBJ1-2; D possibly corresponds to TRBD1 (5 bases). This CDR3 is built from 13 residues. Germline loops: CDR1 MNHEY, CDR2 SMNVEV (reference sequence). V shed 5 bases and J shed 5 bases, with 12 bases lying between them. CDR3 nucleotide sequence: TGTGCCAGCAGTCCTGGGGGGGGATATGGCTACACCTTC. Translating gives CASSPGGGYGYTF.

The chain uses TRBV27 and TRBJ2-2, with 7 bases aligning to TRBD1. Trimming removed 6 bases from V and 0 bases from J; junction bases left unmatched: 7. The length of the CDR3 is 16 residues. Germline V gene sequence: CDR1 MNHEY, CDR2 SMNVEV (reference sequence). CDR3 nucleotides: TGTGCCAGCAGAGCACCTACAGGGGCGAACACCGGGGAGCTGTTTTTT. Translated, it gives CASRAPTGANTGELFF.

The J gene is TRBJ2-2, the V gene TRBV7-2; the match to TRBD1 covers 8 bases. CDR3 length: 15 amino acids. Per germline, CDR1 SGHTA and CDR2 FQGNSA. J was trimmed by 2 bases and V by 4 bases; bases with no gene match: 3. The CDR3 region is CASSSDRVNTGELFF. CDR3 nucleotide sequence: TGTGCCAGCAGCTCGGACAGGGTCAACACCGGGGAGCTGTTTTTT.

The chain employs TRBV5-1 and TRBJ2-2; 7 nucleotides match TRBD2. This CDR3 is built from 14 residues. Germline CDR1 reads SGHRS; CDR2 reads YFSETQ. V gave up 2 bases and J gave up 6 bases; unmatched junction bases: 4. CDR3 in amino acids: CASSFLAEAGELFF. The CDR3 nucleotides are TGCGCCAGCAGCTTCCTAGCGGAAGCCGGGGAGCTGTTTTTT.

The rearrangement uses TRBV7-8 and TRBJ2-5, with TRBD1 identical over 9 bases. Trimming at V came to 5 bases and at J to 6 bases, leaving 7 bases not matched to a gene. The germline V gene encodes CDR1 SGHVS and CDR2 FQNEAQ. This CDR3 contains 14 residues. CDR3 sequence (DNA): TGTGCCAGCAGCCTAGACAGGGGGGCACAGACCCAGTACTTC. Residues: CASSLDRGAQTQYF.